This entry concerns a single T cell receptor (beta chain). Its antigen is unidentified. The assay was immunoSEQ multiplex PCR, and TCRdb's table has in-frame clones only and misses some. The table lists about 160,000 clones, about nine tenths of them singletons. These data belong to a study of cytomegalovirus exposure and HLA in healthy donors. The study's findings and limits: As was reported, the classifier diagnosed cytomegalovirus status with high specificity and sensitivity. The tendency of first-cohort TCR clusters to co-occur in the roughly 120 validation repertoires was the finding of a later analysis. The study listed 150 to 200 cytomegalovirus-associated TCR beta chains.

This CDR3 contains 16 residues. Germline V gene sequence: CDR1 SGDLS, CDR2 YYNGEE. The V and J ends lost 4 bases and 5 bases, in that order; junction bases with no gene match: 11. Sequenced material: PBMCs. The TCR comes from a woman younger than 35 in good health and CMV-seropositive. The V call is TRBV9, the J call TRBJ1-4, with 7 bases matching TRBD1. The CDR3 loop reads CASSPSVGRGNEKLFF. CDR3 nucleotide sequence: TGTGCCAGCAGCCCTAGCGTCGGCAGGGGGAATGAAAAACTGTTTTTT. Supplemented by reference TRBV9 and TRBJ1-4, the full variable domain reads DSGVTQTPKHLITATGQRVTLRCSPRSGDLSVYWYQQSLDQGLQFLIQYYNGEERAKGNILERFSAQQFPDLHSELNLSSLELGDSALYFCASSPSVGRGNEKLFFGSGTQLSVL.